The entry below gives a single TCR beta chain sequence along with its context. This clonotype has ten or more counts. The specificity of this receptor is unknown. The germline gene is not matched at one end of the junction; a read error may be the cause. Library method: 5' RACE. Instrument used: Illumina HiSeq 2000. Template switching added a universal primer binding site, and the final cDNA carried a unique molecular identifier that allowed TCR cDNA molecules to be counted accurately. Specific primers in the conserved constant-segment region were used to synthesize first-strand cDNA for the TCR alpha and beta chains. To control for contamination, each cDNA library was double barcoded with a SMART-Mk sample barcode plus Illumina barcodes. TruSeq adapter sequences, together with Illumina sample barcodes, were added in two successive PCR steps. The Illumina HiSeq platform was used with custom primers to sequence TCR alpha and beta cDNA libraries. Under the source paper's analysis protocol: Unique molecular identifiers were extracted from raw reads with MiGEC, and CDR3 positions were determined with MiXCR. Recombination models were inferred per individual with the repgenHMM and IGoR tools using an EM algorithm. Shared clonotype analysis was performed with the tcR package in R, normalizing sharing by the product of cloneset sizes. To study raw recombination without the effects of thymic and clonal selection, out-of-frame nonproductive sequences were analyzed. TCRdb trimmed public reads at Q25 via fastp, called clones via MiXCR and kept in-frame beta chains. Under each unique CDR3 protein, matching rows form one entry showing the most common genes and DNA. What appears here as the V and J calls and clone size reflects TCRdb's work, not the paper's. In all, the sample holds fewer than 650,000 distinct CDR3 sequences, and 9.6% of those were seen once. The ten largest clones take up around 3.1% of the sample.

Only healthy Caucasian donors were included. Three pairs of female monozygotic twins, all aged roughly 18 to 30 years, were included in the twin cohort. RNA for TCR libraries was isolated from peripheral blood mononuclear cells. The data belong to a study of identical twins listed by TCRdb under 2016. About the full investigation: To test whether fetal clonotypes persist, the study used deep sequencing on TCR alpha and beta repertoires from monozygotic twins, unrelated adults of various ages, and cord blood. Replicate twin experiments were performed at different times using different library preparation protocols to rule out contamination.

General findings and caveats noted by the study authors: Compared with coincidental sharing between unrelated individuals, out-of-frame TCR alpha sequences shared between twins had an excess of sequences with low generation probability. Zero-insertion analyses could be partly confounded by invariant T cells such as MAIT and iNKT, though diverse VJ usage argued against such confounding for most clonotypes. In monozygotic twins, recombination models systematically underestimated out-of-frame TCR alpha sharing, but the models matched the sharing seen between unrelated individuals. Abundant cord blood beta clonotypes carried fewer insertions; young adult naive repertoires showed a weaker similar trend, while memory repertoires showed none. Because the same donors could not be followed over many years, conclusions were based on cross-sectional statistical analysis. A weaker excess of twin sharing was found in beta out-of-frame sequences because the signal-to-noise ratio was lowered by fewer shared sequences.

Measured from the cysteine to the phenylalanine, the CDR3 is 14 residues long. Only the CDR3 portion is preserved as DNA: 42 bases, with reading frame beginning at the first base. Via the germline V gene, CDR1 is SQVTM and CDR2 ANQGSEA. This sample was also put to use in a study of yellow fever vaccine responses in identical twins. The second study reports: According to the authors, in identical twins the way T cells responded to vaccination appeared partly convergent and partly personalized. The study precisely tracked vaccine-responding T cell clones in identical twins.

Recombination connected TRBV29-1 to TRBJ2-1; a tentative D call is TRBD2 (7 bases match). This TCR derives from a woman younger than 30 in good health. Source material: PBMCs. The nucleotides are TGCAGCGTTCAAGAGGGGGGAGGGGTGAATGAGCAGTTCTTC. It is translated as CSVQEGGGVNEQFF.